This T cell receptor beta chain was identified in a study of T cells after yellow fever vaccination. The sample holds a few counts of this clonotype. Its antigen is unidentified. Findings and limits, study-wide: Repertoires sorted by FACS could include abundant clonotypes that are contaminants from the bulk population. Post-booster reappearance was seen for most primary-vaccination clones (96% CD4, roughly 86% CD8).

TCRdb independently ran MiXCR on the 5' RACE reads; one entry per CDR3 protein. Among 250,000 to 350,000 distinct CDR3 sequences listed, approximately 4.3% were seen once. The trim removed 5 bases at V and 0 bases at J, leaving 4 bases unmatched. This CDR3 has 16 residues. In germline, CDR1 is SGHTA, CDR2 FQGTGA. The source material was PBMCs, sampled 15 days after the yellow fever booster vaccination. This sequence joins TRBV7-3 and TRBJ2-5; 12 bases are a match to TRBD2. This sequence was found in a man aged 18 to 30 who received the YFV17D yellow fever vaccine. The CDR3 region is CASSQGLAGNQETQYF. The CDR3 region has the DNA TGTGCCAGCAGCCAAGGACTAGCGGGGAACCAAGAGACCCAGTACTTC.